This T cell receptor (beta chain) was sequenced in a study of blood T cells in healthy people across ages. It was with a sample-barcoded 5' primer and a J-beta primer mix that a second PCR of about 7 to 12 cycles was run. One entry per CDR3 protein results from TCRdb running MiXCR on the 5' RACE reads. The table lists about 400,000 distinct CDR3 sequences, over 45% of them singletons, with roughly 51% in the top ten. This clonotype came up a few times. The TCR sequence derives from a man between 60 and 70 years old in good health. The specimen sequenced was blood.

DNA for the CDR3: TGTGCCAGCAGTGACAAGATAGCGGGAGCCAATGAGCAGTTCTTC. Encoded protein: CASSDKIAGANEQFF. The chain employs TRBV6-4 and TRBJ2-1, with 9 bases identical to TRBD2. The CDR3 spans 15 residues. V was pared by 2 bases and J by 6 bases, with 5 bases of the junction left unmatched. Germline CDR1 is MRHNA and CDR2 is SNTAGT.